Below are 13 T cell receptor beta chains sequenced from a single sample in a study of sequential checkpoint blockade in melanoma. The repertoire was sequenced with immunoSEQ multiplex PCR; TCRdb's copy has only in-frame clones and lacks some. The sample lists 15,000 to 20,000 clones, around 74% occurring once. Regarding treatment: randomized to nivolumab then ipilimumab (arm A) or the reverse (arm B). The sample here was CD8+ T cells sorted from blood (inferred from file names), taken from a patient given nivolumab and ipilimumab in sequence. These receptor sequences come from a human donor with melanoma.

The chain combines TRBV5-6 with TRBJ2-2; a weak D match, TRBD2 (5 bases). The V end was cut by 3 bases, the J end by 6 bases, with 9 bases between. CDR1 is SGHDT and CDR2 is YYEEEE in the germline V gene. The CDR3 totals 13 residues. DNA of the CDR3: TGTGCCAGCAGCTCCGGGATCCCCGGGGAGCTGTTTTTT. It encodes CASSSGIPGELFF.

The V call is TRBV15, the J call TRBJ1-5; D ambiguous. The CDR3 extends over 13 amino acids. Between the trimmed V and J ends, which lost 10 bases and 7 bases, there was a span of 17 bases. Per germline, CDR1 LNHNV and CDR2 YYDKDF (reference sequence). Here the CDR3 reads CASTPSRGQPQHF. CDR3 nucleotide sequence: TGTGCCAGCACCCCATCGAGAGGACAGCCCCAGCATTTT.

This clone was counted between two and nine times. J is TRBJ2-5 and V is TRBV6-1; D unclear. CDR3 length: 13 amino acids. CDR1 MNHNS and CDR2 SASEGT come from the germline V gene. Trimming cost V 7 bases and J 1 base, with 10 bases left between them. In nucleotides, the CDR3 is TGTGCCAGCACCCCTGAGTTCCAAGAGACCCAGTACTTC. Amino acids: CASTPEFQETQYF.

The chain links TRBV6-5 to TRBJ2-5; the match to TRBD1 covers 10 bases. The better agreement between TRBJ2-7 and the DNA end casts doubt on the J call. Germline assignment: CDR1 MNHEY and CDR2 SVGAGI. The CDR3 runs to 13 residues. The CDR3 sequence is CASRRGQGDEQYF. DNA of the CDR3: TGTGCCAGCAGGCGCGGACAGGGGGACGAGCAGTACTTC.

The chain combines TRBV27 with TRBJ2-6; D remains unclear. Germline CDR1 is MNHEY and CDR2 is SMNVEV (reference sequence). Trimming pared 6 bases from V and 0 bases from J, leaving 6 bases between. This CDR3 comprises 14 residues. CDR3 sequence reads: CASRASSGANVLTF. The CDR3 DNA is TGTGCCAGCAGGGCAAGCTCTGGGGCCAACGTCCTGACTTTC.

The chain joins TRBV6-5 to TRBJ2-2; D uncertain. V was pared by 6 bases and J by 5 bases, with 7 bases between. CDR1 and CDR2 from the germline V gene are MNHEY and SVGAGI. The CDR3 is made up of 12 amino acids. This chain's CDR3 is CASSEQTGELFF. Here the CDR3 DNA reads TGTGCCAGCAGCGAACAAACCGGGGAGCTGTTTTTT.

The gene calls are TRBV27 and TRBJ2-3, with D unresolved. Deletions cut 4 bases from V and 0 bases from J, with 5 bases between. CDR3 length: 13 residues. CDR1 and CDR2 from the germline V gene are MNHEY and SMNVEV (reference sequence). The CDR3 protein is CASSWHSTDTQYF. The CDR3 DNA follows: TGTGCCAGCAGTTGGCATAGCACAGATACGCAGTATTTT.

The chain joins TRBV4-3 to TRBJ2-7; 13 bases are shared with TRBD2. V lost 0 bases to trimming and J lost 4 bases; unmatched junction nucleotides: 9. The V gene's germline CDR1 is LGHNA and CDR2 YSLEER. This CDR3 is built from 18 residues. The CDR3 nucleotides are TGCGCCAGCAGCCAAGAAGGGGGAGGGACTAGCGGGATATACGAGCAGTACTTC. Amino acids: CASSQEGGGTSGIYEQYF.

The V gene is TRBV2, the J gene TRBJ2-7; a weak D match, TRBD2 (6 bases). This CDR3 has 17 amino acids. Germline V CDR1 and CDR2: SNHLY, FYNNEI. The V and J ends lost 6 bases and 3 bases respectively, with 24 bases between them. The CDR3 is CASSERLWDSGDYEQYF. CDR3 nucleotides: TGTGCCAGCAGCGAACGACTTTGGGATAGCGGAGACTACGAGCAGTACTTC.

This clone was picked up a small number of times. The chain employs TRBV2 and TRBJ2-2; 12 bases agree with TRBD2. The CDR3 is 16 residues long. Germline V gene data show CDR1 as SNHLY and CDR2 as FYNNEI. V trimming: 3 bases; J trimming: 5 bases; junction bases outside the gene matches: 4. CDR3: CASSEASGGVTGELFF. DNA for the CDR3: TGTGCCAGCAGTGAGGCTAGCGGGGGGGTTACCGGGGAGCTGTTTTTT.

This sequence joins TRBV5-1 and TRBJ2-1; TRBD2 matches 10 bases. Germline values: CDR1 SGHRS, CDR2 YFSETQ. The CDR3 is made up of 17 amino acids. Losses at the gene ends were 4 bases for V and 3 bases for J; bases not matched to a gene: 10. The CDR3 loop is CASSASGTSDFYNEQFF. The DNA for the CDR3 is TGCGCCAGCAGCGCCTCCGGGACTAGCGATTTCTACAATGAGCAGTTCTTC.

The CDR3 DNA reads TGTGCCAGCAGCGCCCACAGGGGACAAAATGCCGGGGAGCTGTTTTTT. Translating it yields CASSAHRGQNAGELFF. The chain carries TRBV14 and TRBJ2-2; 7 nucleotides match TRBD1. Germline trimming cut 5 bases from V and 6 bases from J; bases unmatched to any gene: 12. The CDR3 contains 16 residues. CDR1 and CDR2 (germline): SGHDN, FVKESK.

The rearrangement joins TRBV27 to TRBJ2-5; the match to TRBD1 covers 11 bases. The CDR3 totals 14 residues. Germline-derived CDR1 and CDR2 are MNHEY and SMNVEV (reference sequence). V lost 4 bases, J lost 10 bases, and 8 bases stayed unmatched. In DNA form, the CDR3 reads TGTGCCAGCAGTTGGACAGGGGGCGCGGGTTTCCAGTACTTC. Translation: CASSWTGGAGFQYF.